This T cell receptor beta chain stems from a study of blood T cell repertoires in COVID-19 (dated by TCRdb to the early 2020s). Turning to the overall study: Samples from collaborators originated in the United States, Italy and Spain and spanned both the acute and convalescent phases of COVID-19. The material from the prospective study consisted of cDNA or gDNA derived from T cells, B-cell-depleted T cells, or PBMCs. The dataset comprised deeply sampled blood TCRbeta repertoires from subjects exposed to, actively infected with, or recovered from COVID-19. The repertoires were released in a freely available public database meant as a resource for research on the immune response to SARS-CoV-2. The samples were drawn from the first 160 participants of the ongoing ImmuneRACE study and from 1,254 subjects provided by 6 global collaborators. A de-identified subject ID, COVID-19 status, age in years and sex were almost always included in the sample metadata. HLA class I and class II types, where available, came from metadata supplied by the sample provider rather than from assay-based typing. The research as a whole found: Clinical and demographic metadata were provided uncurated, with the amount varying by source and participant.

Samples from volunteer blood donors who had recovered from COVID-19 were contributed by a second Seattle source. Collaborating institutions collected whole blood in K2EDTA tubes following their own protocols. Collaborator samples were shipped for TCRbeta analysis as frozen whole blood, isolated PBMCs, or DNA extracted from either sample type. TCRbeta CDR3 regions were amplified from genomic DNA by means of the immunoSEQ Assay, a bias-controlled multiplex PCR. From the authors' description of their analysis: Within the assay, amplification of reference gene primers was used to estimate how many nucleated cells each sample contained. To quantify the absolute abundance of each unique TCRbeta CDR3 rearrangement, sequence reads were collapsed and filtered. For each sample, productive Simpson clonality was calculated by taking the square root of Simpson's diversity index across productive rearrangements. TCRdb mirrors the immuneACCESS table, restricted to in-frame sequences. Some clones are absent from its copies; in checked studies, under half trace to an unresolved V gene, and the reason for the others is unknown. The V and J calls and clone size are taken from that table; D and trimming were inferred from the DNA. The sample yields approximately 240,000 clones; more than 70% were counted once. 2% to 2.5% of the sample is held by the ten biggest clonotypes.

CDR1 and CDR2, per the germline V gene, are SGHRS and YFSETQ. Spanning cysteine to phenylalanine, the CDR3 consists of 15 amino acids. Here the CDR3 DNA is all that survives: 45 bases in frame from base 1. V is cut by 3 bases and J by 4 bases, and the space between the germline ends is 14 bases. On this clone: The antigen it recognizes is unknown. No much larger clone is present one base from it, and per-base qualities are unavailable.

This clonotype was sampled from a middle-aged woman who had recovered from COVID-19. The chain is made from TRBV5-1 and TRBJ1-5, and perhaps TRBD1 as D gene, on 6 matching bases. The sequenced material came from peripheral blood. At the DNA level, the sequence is TGCGCCAGCAGCTGGGACACGTCTTCAAATCAGCCCCAGCATTTT. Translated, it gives CASSWDTSSNQPQHF.